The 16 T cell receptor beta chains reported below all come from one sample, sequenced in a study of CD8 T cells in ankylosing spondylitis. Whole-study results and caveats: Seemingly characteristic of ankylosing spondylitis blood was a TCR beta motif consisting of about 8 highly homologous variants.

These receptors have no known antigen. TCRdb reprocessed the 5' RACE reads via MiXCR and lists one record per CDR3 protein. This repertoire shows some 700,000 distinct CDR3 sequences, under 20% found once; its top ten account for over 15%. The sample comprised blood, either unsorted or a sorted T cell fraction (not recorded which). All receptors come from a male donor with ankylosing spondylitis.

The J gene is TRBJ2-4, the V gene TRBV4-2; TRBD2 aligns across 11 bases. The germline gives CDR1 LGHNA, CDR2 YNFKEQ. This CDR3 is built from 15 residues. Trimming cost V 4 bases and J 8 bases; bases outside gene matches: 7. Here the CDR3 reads CASSRSGGERDIQYF. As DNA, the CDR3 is TGTGCCAGCAGCCGTAGCGGGGGGGAAAGGGACATTCAGTACTTC.

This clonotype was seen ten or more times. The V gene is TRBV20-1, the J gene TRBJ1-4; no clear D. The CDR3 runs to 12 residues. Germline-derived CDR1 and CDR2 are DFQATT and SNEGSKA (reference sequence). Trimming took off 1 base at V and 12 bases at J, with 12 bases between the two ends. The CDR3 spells CSARGPLGELFF. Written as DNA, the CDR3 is TGCAGTGCTAGAGGGCCTCTTGGGGAACTGTTTTTT.

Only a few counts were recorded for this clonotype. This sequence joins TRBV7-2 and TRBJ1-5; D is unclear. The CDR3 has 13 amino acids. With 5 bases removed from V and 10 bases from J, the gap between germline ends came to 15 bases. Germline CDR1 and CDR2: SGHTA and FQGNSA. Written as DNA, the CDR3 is TGTGCCAGCAGCCAGAGAGGGTTAGGACCCCAGCATTTT. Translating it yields CASSQRGLGPQHF.

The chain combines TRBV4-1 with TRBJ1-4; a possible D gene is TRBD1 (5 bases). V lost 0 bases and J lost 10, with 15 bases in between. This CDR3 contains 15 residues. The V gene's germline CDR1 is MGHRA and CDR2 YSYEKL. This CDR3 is CASSQESGYIGKLFF. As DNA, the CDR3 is TGCGCCAGCAGCCAAGAGTCAGGGTATATCGGAAAACTGTTTTTT.

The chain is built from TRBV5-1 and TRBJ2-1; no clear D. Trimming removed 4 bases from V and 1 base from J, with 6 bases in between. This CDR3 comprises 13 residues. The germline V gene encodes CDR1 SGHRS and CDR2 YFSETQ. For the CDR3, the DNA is TGCGCCAGCAGCACCGGGTCCTACAATGAGCAGTTCTTC. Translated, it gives CASSTGSYNEQFF. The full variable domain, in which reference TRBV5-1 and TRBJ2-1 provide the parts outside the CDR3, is KAGVTQTPRYLIKTRGQQVTLSCSPISGHRSVSWYQQTPGQGLQFLFEYFSETQRNKGNFPGRFSGRQFSNSRSEMNVSTLELGDSALYLCASSTGSYNEQFFGPGTRLTVL.

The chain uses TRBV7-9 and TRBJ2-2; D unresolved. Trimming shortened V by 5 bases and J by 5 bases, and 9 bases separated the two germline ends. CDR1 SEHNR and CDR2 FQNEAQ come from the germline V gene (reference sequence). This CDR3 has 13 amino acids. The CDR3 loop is CASSITVTGELFF. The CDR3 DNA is TGTGCCAGCAGCATAACAGTAACCGGGGAGCTGTTTTTT.

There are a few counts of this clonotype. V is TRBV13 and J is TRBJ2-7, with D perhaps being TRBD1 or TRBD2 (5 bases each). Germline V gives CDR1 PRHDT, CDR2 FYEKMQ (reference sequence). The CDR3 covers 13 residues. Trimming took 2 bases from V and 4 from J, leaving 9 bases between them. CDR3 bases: TGTGCCAGCAGCTTAATGGGGGTTTACGAGCAGTACTTC. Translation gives CASSLMGVYEQYF.

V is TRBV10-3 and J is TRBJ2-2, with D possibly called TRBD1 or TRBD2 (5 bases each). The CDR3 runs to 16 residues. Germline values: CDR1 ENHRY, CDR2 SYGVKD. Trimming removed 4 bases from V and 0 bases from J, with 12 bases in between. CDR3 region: CAISAIGTANTGELFF. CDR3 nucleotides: TGTGCCATCAGTGCTATAGGGACCGCGAACACCGGGGAGCTGTTTTTT.

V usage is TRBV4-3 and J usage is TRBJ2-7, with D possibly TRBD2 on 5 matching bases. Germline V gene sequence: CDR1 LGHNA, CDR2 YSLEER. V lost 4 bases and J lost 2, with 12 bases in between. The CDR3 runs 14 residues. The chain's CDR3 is CASSRLGDTYEQYF. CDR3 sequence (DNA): TGCGCCAGCAGCCGATTGGGAGACACCTACGAGCAGTACTTC.

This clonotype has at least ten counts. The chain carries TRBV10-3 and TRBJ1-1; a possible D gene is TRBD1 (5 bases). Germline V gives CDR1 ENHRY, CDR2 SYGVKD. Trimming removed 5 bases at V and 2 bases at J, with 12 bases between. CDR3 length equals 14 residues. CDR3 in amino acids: CAISLKGFNTEAFF. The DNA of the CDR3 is TGTGCCATCAGTCTTAAGGGGTTTAACACTGAAGCTTTCTTT.

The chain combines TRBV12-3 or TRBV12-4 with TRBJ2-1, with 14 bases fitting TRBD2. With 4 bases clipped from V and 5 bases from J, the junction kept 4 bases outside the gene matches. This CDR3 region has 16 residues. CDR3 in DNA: TGTGCCAGCAGTTCGCCGGGACTAGCGGGGGACAATGAGCAGTTCTTC. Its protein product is CASSSPGLAGDNEQFF.

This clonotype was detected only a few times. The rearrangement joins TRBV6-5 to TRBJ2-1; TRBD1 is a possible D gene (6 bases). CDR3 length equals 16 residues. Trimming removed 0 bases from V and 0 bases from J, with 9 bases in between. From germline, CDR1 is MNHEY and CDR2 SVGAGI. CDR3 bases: TGTGCCAGCAGTTACTCGGGGACACGCTCCTACAATGAGCAGTTCTTC. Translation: CASSYSGTRSYNEQFF.

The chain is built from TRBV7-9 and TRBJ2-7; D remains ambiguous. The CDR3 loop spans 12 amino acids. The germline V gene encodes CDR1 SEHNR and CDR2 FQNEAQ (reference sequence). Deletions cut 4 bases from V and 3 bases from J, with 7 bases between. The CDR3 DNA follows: TGTGCCAGCAGCTACGAGGTCTACGAGCAGTACTTC. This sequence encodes CASSYEVYEQYF. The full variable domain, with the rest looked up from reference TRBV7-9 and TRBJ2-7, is DTGVSQNPRHKITKRGQNVTFRCDPISEHNRLYWYRQTLGQGPEFLTYFQNEAQLEKSRLLSDRFSAERPKGSFSTLEIQRTEQGDSAMYLCASSYEVYEQYFGPGTRLTVT.

CDR3 nucleotides: TGTGCCAGTAGTATCTTGGGTGACGTCTATGGCTACACCTTC. Translation: CASSILGDVYGYTF. The chain employs TRBV19 and TRBJ1-2; D uncertain. This CDR3 region has 14 residues. Germline CDR1 is LNHDA and CDR2 is SQIVND (reference sequence). V lost 3 bases to trimming and J lost 4 bases, with 12 bases between them.

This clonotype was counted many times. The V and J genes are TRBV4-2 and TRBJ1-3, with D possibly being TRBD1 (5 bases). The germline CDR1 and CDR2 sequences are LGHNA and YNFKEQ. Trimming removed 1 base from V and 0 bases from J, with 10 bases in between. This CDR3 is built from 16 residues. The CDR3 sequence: CASSQAPQDSGNTIYF. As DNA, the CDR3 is TGTGCCAGCAGCCAAGCCCCACAGGACTCTGGAAACACCATATATTTT.

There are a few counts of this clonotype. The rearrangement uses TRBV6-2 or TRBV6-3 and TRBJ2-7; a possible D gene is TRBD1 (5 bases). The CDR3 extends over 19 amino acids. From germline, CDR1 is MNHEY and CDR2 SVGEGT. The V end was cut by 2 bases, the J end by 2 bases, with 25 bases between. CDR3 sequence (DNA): TGTGCCAGCAGTTACCCTTCGATTGGACGGCCAGGGTTTGCCTACGAGCAGTACTTC. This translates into CASSYPSIGRPGFAYEQYF.